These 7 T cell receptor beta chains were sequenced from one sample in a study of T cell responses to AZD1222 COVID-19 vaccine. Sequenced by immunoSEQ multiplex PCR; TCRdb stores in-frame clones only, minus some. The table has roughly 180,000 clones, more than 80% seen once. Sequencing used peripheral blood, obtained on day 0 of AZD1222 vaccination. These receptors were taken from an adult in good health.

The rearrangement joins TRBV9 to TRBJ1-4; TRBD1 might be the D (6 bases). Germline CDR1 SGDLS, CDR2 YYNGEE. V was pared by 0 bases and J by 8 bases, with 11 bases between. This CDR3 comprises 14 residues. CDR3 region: CASSVGGGTEKLFF. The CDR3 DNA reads TGTGCCAGCAGCGTAGGCGGGGGCACGGAAAAACTGTTTTTT. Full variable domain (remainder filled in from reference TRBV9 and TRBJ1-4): DSGVTQTPKHLITATGQRVTLRCSPRSGDLSVYWYQQSLDQGLQFLIQYYNGEERAKGNILERFSAQQFPDLHSELNLSSLELGDSALYFCASSVGGGTEKLFFGSGTQLSVL.

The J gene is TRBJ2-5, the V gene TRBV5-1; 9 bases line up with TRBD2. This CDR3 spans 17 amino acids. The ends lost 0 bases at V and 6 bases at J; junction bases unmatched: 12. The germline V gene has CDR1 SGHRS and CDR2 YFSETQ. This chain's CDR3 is CASSLVVAGDPKQTQYF. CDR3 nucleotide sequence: TGCGCCAGCAGCTTGGTAGTAGCGGGGGACCCAAAGCAGACCCAGTACTTC.

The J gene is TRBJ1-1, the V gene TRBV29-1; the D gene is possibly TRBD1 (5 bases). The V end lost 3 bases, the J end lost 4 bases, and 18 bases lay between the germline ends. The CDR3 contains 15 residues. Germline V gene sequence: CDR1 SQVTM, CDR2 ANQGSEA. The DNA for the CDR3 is TGCAGCGTTGATTGGCTGGGATGGGGGGGCACTGAAGCTTTCTTT. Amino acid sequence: CSVDWLGWGGTEAFF.

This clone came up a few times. The CDR3 is CASSLTSGGADYGYTF. The CDR3 DNA reads as TGTGCCAGCAGTTTGACCTCAGGGGGCGCCGACTATGGCTACACCTTC. J is TRBJ1-2 and V is TRBV6-2 or TRBV6-3, with 8 positions matching TRBD1. Germline CDR1 and CDR2: MNHEY and SVGEGT. Trimming removed 4 bases from V and 3 bases from J; junction bases left unmatched: 10. The CDR3 is made up of 16 amino acids.

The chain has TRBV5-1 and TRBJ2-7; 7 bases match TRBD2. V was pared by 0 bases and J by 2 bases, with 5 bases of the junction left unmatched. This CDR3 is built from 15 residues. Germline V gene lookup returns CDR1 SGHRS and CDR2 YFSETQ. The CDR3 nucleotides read TGCGCCAGCAGCTTGGCCTGGCGGGGGACCTACGAGCAGTACTTC. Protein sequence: CASSLAWRGTYEQYF.

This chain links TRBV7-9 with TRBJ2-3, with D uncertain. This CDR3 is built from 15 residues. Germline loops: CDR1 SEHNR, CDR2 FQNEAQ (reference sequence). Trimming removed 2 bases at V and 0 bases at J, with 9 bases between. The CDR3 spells CASSLSGGSTDTQYF. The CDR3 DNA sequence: TGTGCCAGCAGCTTATCGGGCGGTAGCACAGATACGCAGTATTTT.

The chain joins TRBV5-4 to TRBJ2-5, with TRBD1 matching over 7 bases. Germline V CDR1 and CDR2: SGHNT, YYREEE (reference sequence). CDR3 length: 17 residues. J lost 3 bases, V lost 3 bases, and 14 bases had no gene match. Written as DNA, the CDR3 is TGTGCCAGCAGCTCGGTACAGGGGAGCAAAGACGAAGAGACCCAGTACTTC. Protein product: CASSSVQGSKDEETQYF.